The next 32 T cell receptor beta chains were all read from a single sample in a study of blood T cell repertoires in COVID-19. Sequencing used immunoSEQ multiplex PCR; TCRdb keeps in-frame clones, though not all of them. This table holds roughly 160,000 clones, roughly 86% found once. The sequenced sample consisted of peripheral blood. These receptors were taken from a man in his forties or fifties with active or convalescent COVID-19.

The chain joins TRBV5-1 to TRBJ1-5; D is possibly TRBD1 (6 bases). V lost 4 bases to trimming and J lost 7 bases, with 15 bases between them. From germline, CDR1 is SGHRS and CDR2 YFSETQ. The CDR3 totals 14 residues. CDR3 nucleotide sequence: TGCGCCAGCAGCCTACAGGGTCCCGGGCAGCCCCAGCATTTT. It encodes CASSLQGPGQPQHF.

The V gene is TRBV4-3, the J gene TRBJ1-1; 9 nucleotides agree with TRBD1. The CDR3 runs 15 residues. Germline-derived CDR1 and CDR2 are LGHNA and YSLEER. Trimming cost V 0 bases and J 4 bases; bases outside gene matches: 3. The CDR3, as DNA: TGCGCCAGCAGCCAAGACTGGGGACAGGGCACTGAAGCTTTCTTT. This sequence encodes CASSQDWGQGTEAFF.

This clone was detected a few times. This sequence joins TRBV11-2 and TRBJ2-1; D may be TRBD1 (5 bases). The germline CDR1 and CDR2 sequences are SGHAT and FQNNGV. V lost 3 bases and J 4 bases, leaving 16 bases between the germline ends. CDR3 length: 16 amino acids. CDR3 bases: TGTGCCAGCAGCTTGGGAAGACAGCCCTTATACAATGAGCAGTTCTTC. It translates to CASSLGRQPLYNEQFF.

The rearrangement links TRBV18 to TRBJ1-2, with 7 nucleotides matching TRBD1. With 3 bases clipped from V and 5 bases from J, the junction kept 9 bases outside the gene matches. Germline V CDR1 and CDR2: KGHSH, LQKENI. The length of the CDR3 is 15 residues. The CDR3: CASSPNQGELYGYTF. The CDR3 DNA follows: TGTGCCAGCTCACCCAACCAGGGGGAGCTTTATGGCTACACCTTC.

This clone turned up a few times. The gene calls are TRBV5-3 and TRBJ2-2, with TRBD2 as a possible D gene (6 bases). TRBV5-3 is sorted into the ORF group, with uncertain function. This CDR3 has 16 amino acids. The germline V and J ends were trimmed by 1 base and 4 bases, with 14 bases remaining between them. The CDR3 nucleotides read TGTGCCAGAAGCTTGTTGTCACTAGCTCCCACCGGGGAGCTGTTTTTT. This encodes CARSLLSLAPTGELFF.

V usage is TRBV19 and J usage is TRBJ2-3, with 7 bases matching TRBD2. The trim removed 3 bases at V and 1 base at J, leaving 4 bases unmatched. The germline gives CDR1 LNHDA, CDR2 SQIVND (reference sequence). The CDR3 is 15 residues long. The CDR3 bases are TGTGCCAGTAGTATTTTTGCGGGAGGCACAGATACGCAGTATTTT. Translating gives CASSIFAGGTDTQYF.

The V and J genes are TRBV7-8 and TRBJ2-1; 10 nucleotides match TRBD2. Trimming cost V 5 bases and J 4 bases; bases outside gene matches: 5. The CDR3 runs to 15 residues. In germline, CDR1 is SGHVS, CDR2 FQNEAQ. The DNA for the CDR3 is TGTGCCAGCAGCCGAGCGGGAGGGCCTTACAATGAGCAGTTCTTC. This sequence encodes CASSRAGGPYNEQFF.

The V and J genes are TRBV5-1 and TRBJ2-7, with D possibly TRBD2 on 6 matching bases. CDR3 length equals 16 residues. Germline-derived CDR1 and CDR2 are SGHRS and YFSETQ. V was trimmed by 0 bases and J by 2 bases, leaving 15 bases between them. The CDR3 coding sequence is TGCGCCAGCAGCTTGGCAGGCGGGGCCATAACCTACGAGCAGTACTTC. This encodes CASSLAGGAITYEQYF.

This rearrangement joins TRBV4-1 to TRBJ1-5; 11 bases fit TRBD1. Losses at the gene ends were 4 bases for V and 6 bases for J; bases not matched to a gene: 2. Germline loops: CDR1 MGHRA, CDR2 YSYEKL. The CDR3 consists of 14 residues. CDR3 loop: CASSRGTGGQPQHF. CDR3 DNA: TGCGCCAGCAGCCGGGGGACAGGGGGTCAGCCCCAGCATTTT.

This clone was seen a single time. This chain connects TRBV24-1 to TRBJ2-1, with D perhaps matching TRBD2 (6 bases). This CDR3 is 16 amino acids long. V lost 3 bases and J lost 0, with 11 bases in between. Germline V lookup: CDR1 KGHDR, CDR2 SFDVKD. Here the CDR3 reads CATSDLLANSYNEQFF. In DNA, the CDR3 is TGTGCCACCAGTGATCTTCTAGCGAACTCCTACAATGAGCAGTTCTTC.

A single count supports this clone. This chain connects TRBV6-2 or TRBV6-3 to TRBJ2-1; D possibly corresponds to TRBD1 (5 bases). Germline CDR1 is MNHEY and CDR2 is SVGEGT. The CDR3 is 13 residues long. V was pared by 2 bases and J by 3 bases, with 5 bases between. This CDR3 is CASSYDSYNEQFF. In nucleotides, the CDR3 is TGTGCCAGCAGTTACGACAGCTACAATGAGCAGTTCTTC.

The genes are TRBV18 and TRBJ2-1, with 8 bases that match TRBD2. V was clipped by 6 bases and J by 5 bases; unmatched bases: 9. From germline, CDR1 is KGHSH and CDR2 LQKENI. This CDR3 has 15 residues. The DNA for the CDR3 is TGTGCCAGCTCCCTACTAGCGGAAAACCACAATGAGCAGTTCTTC. It codes for CASSLLAENHNEQFF.

The chain joins TRBV5-6 to TRBJ2-7; TRBD1 matches at 7 bases. With V trimmed by 2 bases and J by 3 bases, 11 bases remained unmatched. The CDR3 runs 16 residues. Looked up from germline, CDR1 is SGHDT and CDR2 is YYEEEE. The CDR3 protein is CASSFFVRGNYYEQYF. CDR3 DNA sequence: TGTGCCAGCAGCTTTTTTGTCAGGGGGAACTACTACGAGCAGTACTTC.

The chain couples TRBV28 to TRBJ2-7, with 9 bases lining up with TRBD2. Germline-derived CDR1 and CDR2 are MDHEN and SYDVKM. The CDR3 spans 15 residues. V lost 1 base and J lost 5; bases outside the gene matches: 6. CDR3 DNA sequence: TGTGCCAGCAGTTTATTTTCAAGCGGGAGGAACGAGCAGTACTTC. This sequence encodes CASSLFSSGRNEQYF.

In regard to this clone: The sample has other DNA sequences that encode this CDR3 too. The chain combines TRBV11-2 with TRBJ2-2; 7 bases are shared with TRBD2. CDR3 length equals 15 residues. Trimming took 1 base from V and 2 from J; bases not matched to a gene: 1. Germline V gene lookup returns CDR1 SGHAT and CDR2 FQNNGV. The CDR3 reads CASSLAGGNTGELFF. DNA of the CDR3: TGTGCCAGCAGCTTAGCGGGAGGAAACACCGGGGAGCTGTTTTTT.

This clone was recorded a few times. The chain links TRBV25-1 to TRBJ1-2; no clear D gene. The CDR3 extends over 15 amino acids. Germline V gives CDR1 MGHDK, CDR2 SYGVNS. Trimming pared 2 bases from V and 4 bases from J, leaving 14 bases between. The CDR3 DNA sequence: TGTGCCAGCAGTGAAGAGGGAGGGAAGGGCTATGGCTACACCTTC. Its protein is CASSEEGGKGYGYTF.

CDR3 nucleotide sequence: TGTGCCAGCAGCTTGGGGAGGGAAGTAGGATATGGCTACACCTTC. Its translation: CASSLGREVGYGYTF. This chain uses TRBV5-5 with TRBJ1-2; the D is unclear. Per the germline V gene, CDR1 is SGHKS and CDR2 is YYEKEE (reference sequence). Trimming pared 0 bases from V and 5 bases from J, leaving 14 bases between. The CDR3 extends over 15 amino acids.

This sequence joins TRBV11-2 and TRBJ2-5; D is ambiguous. CDR3 length: 11 amino acids. In germline, CDR1 is SGHAT, CDR2 FQNNGV. The V and J ends lost 8 bases and 3 bases respectively, with 7 bases between them. The CDR3: CASGQEETQYF. Here the CDR3 DNA reads TGTGCCAGCGGCCAGGAAGAGACCCAGTACTTC.

The chain employs TRBV12-3 or TRBV12-4 and TRBJ1-2, with no clear D. The CDR3 has 12 amino acids. V lost 1 base and J 6 bases, leaving 6 bases between the germline ends. CDR3 bases: TGTGCCAGCAGTTTAGTTGGCCATGGCTACACCTTC. It codes for CASSLVGHGYTF.

The gene calls are TRBV19 and TRBJ1-1; D is unresolved. CDR3 length: 15 amino acids. CDR1 is LNHDA and CDR2 is SQIVND in the germline V gene (reference sequence). V lost 8 bases and J lost 0, with 16 bases in between. DNA of the CDR3: TGTGCCAGTTCGCCCAGGAATCCAATGAACACTGAAGCTTTCTTT. This translates into CASSPRNPMNTEAFF. Full variable domain (outside the CDR3, taken from reference TRBV19 and TRBJ1-1): DGGITQSPKYLFRKEGQNVTLSCEQNLNHDAMYWYRQDPGQGLRLIYYSQIVNDFQKGDIAEGYSVSREKKESFPLTVTSAQKNPTAFYLCASSPRNPMNTEAFFGQGTRLTVV.

The chain recombines TRBV6-6 with TRBJ1-3; D is uncertain. Germline CDR1 reads MNHNY; CDR2 reads SVGAGI (reference sequence). Trimming removed 2 bases at V and 0 bases at J, with 11 bases between. This CDR3 has 16 residues. DNA of the CDR3: TGTGCCAGCAGTTACGTCCAGGTCAGCTCTGGAAACACCATATATTTT. Residues: CASSYVQVSSGNTIYF.

The rearrangement uses TRBV6-5 and TRBJ1-2; 7 bases map to TRBD1. V was clipped by 6 bases and J by 4 bases; unmatched bases: 8. CDR1 MNHEY and CDR2 SVGAGI come from the germline V gene. CDR3 length: 14 residues. The CDR3 reads CASRPRQGSYGYTF. The CDR3 DNA reads as TGTGCCAGCAGGCCGCGACAGGGCTCCTATGGCTACACCTTC.

The chain links TRBV7-8 to TRBJ1-5, with D maybe TRBD1 (6 bases). V was shortened by 1 base and J by 0 bases, with 13 bases between the two germline ends. Germline CDR1 reads SGHVS; CDR2 reads FQNEAQ. The CDR3 contains 17 residues. CDR3 DNA sequence: TGTGCCAGCAGCTTAGGTCAGGGGACTATTAGCAATCAGCCCCAGCATTTT. This translates into CASSLGQGTISNQPQHF.

CDR3 in amino acids: CASSPPAGQGARWQPQHF. Written as DNA, the CDR3 is TGTGCCAGTAGTCCGCCGGCGGGACAGGGGGCGCGGTGGCAGCCCCAGCATTTT. This rearrangement joins TRBV19 to TRBJ1-5, with 12 bases that match TRBD1. The germline V gene has CDR1 LNHDA and CDR2 SQIVND (reference sequence). Trimming at V came to 5 bases and at J to 7 bases, leaving 15 bases not matched to a gene. This CDR3 contains 18 residues.

The CDR3: CATSRQGISQPQHF. CDR3 DNA: TGTGCCACCAGCAGACAGGGGATAAGTCAGCCCCAGCATTTT. V and J are TRBV15 and TRBJ1-5; the D gene is possibly TRBD1 (6 bases). Trimming shortened V by 2 bases and J by 6 bases, and 11 bases separated the two germline ends. The CDR3 has 14 residues. CDR1 LNHNV and CDR2 YYDKDF come from the germline V gene (reference sequence).

This clone was found a few times. This sequence may be a read error, since a much larger clone differs from it by one base. Different DNA sequences within this sample yield the same CDR3. The V gene is TRBV2, the J gene TRBJ1-5, with D maybe TRBD1 (5 bases). CDR1 is SNHLY, CDR2 FYNNEI, per germline. The CDR3 sequence is 16 residues long. The DNA of the CDR3 is TGTGCCTGCAGTGATGTTGGGGGGGGGTCATTTCAGCCCCAGCATTTT. This sequence encodes CACSDVGGGSFQPQHF.

This clone was observed once. The gene calls are TRBV5-1 and TRBJ1-4; weak D call: TRBD1 (5 bases). Germline lookup yields CDR1 SGHRS and CDR2 YFSETQ. Trimming stripped 2 bases from V and 5 bases from J, with 13 bases between. The CDR3 sequence is 15 residues long. The CDR3 loop is CASSFDFGGNEKLFF. The CDR3 bases are TGCGCCAGCAGCTTTGATTTCGGGGGAAATGAAAAACTGTTTTTT.

This chain connects TRBV12-3 or TRBV12-4 to TRBJ2-5, with 8 bases matching TRBD1. The V segment lost 5 bases and the J segment 5 bases; nucleotides outside the gene matches: 4. This CDR3 is 13 amino acids long. The CDR3 sequence: CASSRDRRETQYF. The CDR3 DNA reads as TGTGCCAGCAGTCGGGACAGGCGGGAGACCCAGTACTTC.

The rearrangement joins TRBV7-2 to TRBJ2-7; D is unresolved. The CDR3 spans 14 residues. Germline V lookup: CDR1 SGHTA, CDR2 FQGNSA. The V end lost 1 base, the J end lost 3 bases, and 10 bases lay between the germline ends. The CDR3 DNA is TGTGCCAGCAGCTTAGGGCCACACCTCTACGAGCAGTACTTC. This codes for CASSLGPHLYEQYF.

The chain has TRBV7-9 and TRBJ1-4; a weak D match, TRBD1 (6 bases). CDR3 size: 14 residues. V lost 1 base, J lost 7 bases, and 10 bases lay in between. Germline assignment: CDR1 SEHNR and CDR2 FQNEAQ (reference sequence). CDR3 bases: TGTGCCAGCAGCTTAGACACAGGGCGTGAAAAACTGTTTTTT. It translates to CASSLDTGREKLFF.

V gene TRBV29-1 combines with J gene TRBJ1-1; D unclear. The V end lost 5 bases, the J end lost 0 bases, and 16 bases lay between the germline ends. This CDR3 contains 15 residues. Germline CDR1 and CDR2: SQVTM and ANQGSEA. The CDR3 here is CSVLPPNILNTEAFF. In DNA form, the CDR3 reads TGCAGCGTTCTTCCCCCTAATATACTGAACACTGAAGCTTTCTTT.

This clone was recorded only once. This chain links TRBV24-1 with TRBJ2-5; TRBD1 matches 12 bases. V lost 12 bases to trimming and J lost 5 bases; unmatched junction nucleotides: 9. The CDR3 covers 14 residues. Per germline, CDR1 KGHDR and CDR2 SFDVKD. DNA of the CDR3: TGTGCCGTAGGCGGGACAGGGGGCTGGGAGACCCAGTACTTC. The encoded protein is CAVGGTGGWETQYF.